This T cell receptor (beta chain) is drawn from a study of T-cell reconstitution after alpha-beta-depleted transplantation in children. This clonotype was counted a few times. V dropped 1 base and J dropped 5; count of bases not matched to a gene: 8. The CDR3 contains 15 residues. CDR1 is SGHTA, CDR2 FQGNSA, per germline. Unique molecular identifiers were incorporated into the prepared TCRbeta library. TCRdb analysed the PCR reads with MiXCR anew, one entry per CDR3 protein. Of hundreds of thousands of distinct CDR3 sequences in the sample, over 15% were seen once. J is TRBJ2-7 and V is TRBV7-2, with 7 positions matching TRBD1. This TCR was sampled from a human donor who donated a stem cell graft to a child with acute myeloid leukemia. The sample was PBMCs from the stem cell graft donor, taken from the stem cell graft. The CDR3 bases are TGTGCCAGCAGCTTAGTCCCCACAGGGGCTCACGAGCAGTACTTC. This sequence encodes CASSLVPTGAHEQYF.